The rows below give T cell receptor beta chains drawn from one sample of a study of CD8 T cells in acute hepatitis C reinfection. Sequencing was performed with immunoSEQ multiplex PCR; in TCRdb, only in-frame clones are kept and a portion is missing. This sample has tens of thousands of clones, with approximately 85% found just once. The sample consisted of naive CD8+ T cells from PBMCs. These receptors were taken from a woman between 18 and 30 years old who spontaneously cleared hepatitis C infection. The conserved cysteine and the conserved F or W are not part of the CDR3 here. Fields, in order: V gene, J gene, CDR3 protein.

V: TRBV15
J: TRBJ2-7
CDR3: ATRKVSTSYEQY

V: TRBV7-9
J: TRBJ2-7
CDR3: ASSPQGAWAYEQY

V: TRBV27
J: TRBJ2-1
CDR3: ASSPSAGARNEQF

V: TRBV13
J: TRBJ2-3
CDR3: ASSLGSPGDTQY

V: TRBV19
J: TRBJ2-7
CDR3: ASSPWGGRDEQY

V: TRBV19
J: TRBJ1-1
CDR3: ASSMGQGMNTEAF

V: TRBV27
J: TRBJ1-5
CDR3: VSSWTVDQPQH

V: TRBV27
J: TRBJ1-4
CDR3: ASSYAAPNEKLF

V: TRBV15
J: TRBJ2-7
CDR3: ATSTPPLRAYSYEQY

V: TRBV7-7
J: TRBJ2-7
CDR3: ASSYRLGSGYEQY

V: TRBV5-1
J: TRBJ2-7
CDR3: ASSFTGTAYEQY

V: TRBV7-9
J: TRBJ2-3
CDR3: AGGQGTDTQY

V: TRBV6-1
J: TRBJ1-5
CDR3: ASEVGVSQPQH

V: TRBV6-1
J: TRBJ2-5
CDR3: ASSADRDGLGETQY

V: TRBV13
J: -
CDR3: ASSDIAESARSEQY

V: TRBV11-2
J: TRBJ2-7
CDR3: ASSLGSTSGIRGYEQY

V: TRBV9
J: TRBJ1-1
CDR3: ASSVWSSGGPTEAF

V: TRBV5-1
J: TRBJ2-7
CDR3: ASSPDSYEQY

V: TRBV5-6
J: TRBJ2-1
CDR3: ASSLMDNEQF

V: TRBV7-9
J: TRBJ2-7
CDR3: ASSLGLYSSYEQY

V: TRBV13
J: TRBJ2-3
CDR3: ASSYGTDTQY

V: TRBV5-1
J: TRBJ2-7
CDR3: ASSFSGNYEQY

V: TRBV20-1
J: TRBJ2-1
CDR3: SARDIHEQF

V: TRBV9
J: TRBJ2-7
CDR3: ASSVDTGTGEQY

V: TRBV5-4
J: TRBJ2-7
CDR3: ASSLVGLAGAYVRSYEQY

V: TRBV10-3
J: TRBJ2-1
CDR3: AIRPGTGALNEQF

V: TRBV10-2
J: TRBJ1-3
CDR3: ASSFGNTIY

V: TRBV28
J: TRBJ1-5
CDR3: ASSLLGSQPQH

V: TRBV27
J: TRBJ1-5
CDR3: ASTTGNQPQH

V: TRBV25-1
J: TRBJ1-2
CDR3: ASSGYGYT

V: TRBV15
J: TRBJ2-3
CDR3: ATSRRVSLTQNTQY

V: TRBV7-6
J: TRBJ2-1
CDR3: ASSFFDSNEQF

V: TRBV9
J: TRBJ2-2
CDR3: ASSAYGTTLTGELF

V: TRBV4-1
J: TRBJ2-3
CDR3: ASSPTGGSTDTQY

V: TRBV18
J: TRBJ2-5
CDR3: ASSPEETQY

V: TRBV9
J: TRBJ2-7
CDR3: ASSAGQGGSYEQY

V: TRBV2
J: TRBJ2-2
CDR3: ASSEWSPAINTGELF

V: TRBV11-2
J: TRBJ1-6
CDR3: ASSLEVHSPLH